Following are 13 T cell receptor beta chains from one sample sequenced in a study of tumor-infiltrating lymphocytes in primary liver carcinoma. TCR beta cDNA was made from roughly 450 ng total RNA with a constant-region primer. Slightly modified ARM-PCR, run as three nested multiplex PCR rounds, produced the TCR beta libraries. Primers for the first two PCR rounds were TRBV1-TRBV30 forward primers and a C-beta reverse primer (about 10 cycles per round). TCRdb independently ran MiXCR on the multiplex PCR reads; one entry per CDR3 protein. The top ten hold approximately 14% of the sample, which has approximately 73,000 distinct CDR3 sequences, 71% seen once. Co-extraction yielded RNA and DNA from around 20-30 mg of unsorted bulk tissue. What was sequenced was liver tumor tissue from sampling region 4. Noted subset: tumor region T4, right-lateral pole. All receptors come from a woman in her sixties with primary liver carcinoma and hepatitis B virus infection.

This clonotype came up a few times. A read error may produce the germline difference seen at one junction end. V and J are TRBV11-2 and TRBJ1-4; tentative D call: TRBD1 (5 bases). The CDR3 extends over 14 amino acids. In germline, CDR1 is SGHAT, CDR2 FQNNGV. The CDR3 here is CASYPGKGNEELLF. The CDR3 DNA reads TGTGCCAGCTACCCGGGGAAGGGGAATGAAGAACTGTTATTT.

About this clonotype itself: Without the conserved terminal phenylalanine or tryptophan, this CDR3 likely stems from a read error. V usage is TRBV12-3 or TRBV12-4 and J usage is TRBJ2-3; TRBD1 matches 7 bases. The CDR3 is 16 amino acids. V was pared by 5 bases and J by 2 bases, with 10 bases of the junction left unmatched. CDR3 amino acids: CASSPGDRINTDTQYL. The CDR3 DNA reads TGTGCCAGCAGTCCAGGGGACAGAATCAACACAGATACGCAGTATTTA.

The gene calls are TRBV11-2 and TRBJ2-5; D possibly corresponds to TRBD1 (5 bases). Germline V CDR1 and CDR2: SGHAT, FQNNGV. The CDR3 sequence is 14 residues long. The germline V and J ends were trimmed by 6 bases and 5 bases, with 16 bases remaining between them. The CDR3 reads CASRLEFRAETQYF. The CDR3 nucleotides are TGTGCCAGCAGGCTAGAGTTCAGGGCTGAGACCCAGTACTTC. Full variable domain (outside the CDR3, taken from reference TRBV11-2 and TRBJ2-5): EAGVAQSPRYKIIEKRQSVAFWCNPISGHATLYWYQQILGQGPKLLIQFQNNGVVDDSQLPKDRFSAERLKGVDSTLKIQPAKLEDSAVYLCASRLEFRAETQYFGPGTRLLVL.

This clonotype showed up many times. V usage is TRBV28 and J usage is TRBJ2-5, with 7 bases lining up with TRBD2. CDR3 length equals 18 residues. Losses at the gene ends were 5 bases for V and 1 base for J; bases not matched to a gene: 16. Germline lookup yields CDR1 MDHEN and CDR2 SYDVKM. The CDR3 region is CASSQATSQREIQETQYF. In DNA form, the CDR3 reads TGTGCCAGCAGTCAAGCCACCTCTCAGCGGGAAATCCAAGAGACCCAGTACTTC.

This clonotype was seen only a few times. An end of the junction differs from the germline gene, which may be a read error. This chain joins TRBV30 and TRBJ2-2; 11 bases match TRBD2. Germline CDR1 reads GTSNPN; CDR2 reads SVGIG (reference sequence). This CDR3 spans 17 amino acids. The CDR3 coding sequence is TGTGCCTGGAGTCATCCCGAGACTAGCGGGGTCACCGGGGAGCTGTATTTT. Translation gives CAWSHPETSGVTGELYF.

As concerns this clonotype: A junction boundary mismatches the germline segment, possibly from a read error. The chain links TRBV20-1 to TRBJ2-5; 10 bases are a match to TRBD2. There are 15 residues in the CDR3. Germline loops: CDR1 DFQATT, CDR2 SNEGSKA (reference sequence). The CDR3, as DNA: TGCAGTGCTAAAGCGGGGGGGAGTTCGAAAGAGACCCACTACTTC. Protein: CSAKAGGSSKETHYF.

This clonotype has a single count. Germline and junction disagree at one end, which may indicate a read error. DNA for the CDR3: TGTGCCAGCAGTCCTGAGGGGGCGGGAGCAAACTACGAGAAGTACTTC. Its protein is CASSPEGAGANYEKYF. This sequence joins TRBV6-2 or TRBV6-3 and TRBJ2-7, with D perhaps matching TRBD1 or TRBD2 (7 bases each). The germline V gene encodes CDR1 MNHEY and CDR2 SVGEGT. CDR3 length equals 16 residues.

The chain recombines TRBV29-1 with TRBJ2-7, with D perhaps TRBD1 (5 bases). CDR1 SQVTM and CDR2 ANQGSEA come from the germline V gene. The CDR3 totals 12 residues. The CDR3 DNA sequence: TGCATCATTGCCCCAGGGTCCTACGAGCAGTACTTC. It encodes CIIAPGSYEQYF.

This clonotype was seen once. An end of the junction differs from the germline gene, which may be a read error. CDR3 sequence (DNA): TGTCCCAGCAGTTACGGCGGGCGTCGCACAGATACGCAGTTTTTT. This gives the protein CPSSYGGRRTDTQFF. This chain uses TRBV6-6 with TRBJ2-3, with a possible D match to TRBD2 (5 bases). Germline V gene sequence: CDR1 MNHNY, CDR2 SVGAGI (reference sequence). This CDR3 has 15 amino acids.

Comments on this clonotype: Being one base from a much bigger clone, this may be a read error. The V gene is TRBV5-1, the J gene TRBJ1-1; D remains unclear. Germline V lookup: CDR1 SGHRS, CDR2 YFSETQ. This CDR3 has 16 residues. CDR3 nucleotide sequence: TGCGCCAGAAGCTCGGATTACACGGTGCTTAACACTGAAGCTTTCTTT. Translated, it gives CARSSDYTVLNTEAFF.

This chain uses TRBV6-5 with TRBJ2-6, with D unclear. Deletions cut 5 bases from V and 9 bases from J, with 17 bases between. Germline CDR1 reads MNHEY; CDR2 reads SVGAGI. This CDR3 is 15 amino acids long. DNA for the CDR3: TGTGCCAGCAGTCAAAGAACCTCTGGGATCAACGTCCTGACTTTC. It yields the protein CASSQRTSGINVLTF.

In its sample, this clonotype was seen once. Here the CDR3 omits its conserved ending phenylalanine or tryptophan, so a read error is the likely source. The CDR3 DNA follows: TGTGCCAGCAGTTACAGGGGCGGGCATGAAAAACTGTTTCTT. This sequence encodes CASSYRGGHEKLFL. The genes are TRBV6-5 and TRBJ1-4, with D possibly being TRBD1 (5 bases). With 2 bases removed from V and 6 bases from J, the gap between germline ends came to 10 bases. CDR3 size: 14 residues. Germline V CDR1 and CDR2: MNHEY, SVGAGI.

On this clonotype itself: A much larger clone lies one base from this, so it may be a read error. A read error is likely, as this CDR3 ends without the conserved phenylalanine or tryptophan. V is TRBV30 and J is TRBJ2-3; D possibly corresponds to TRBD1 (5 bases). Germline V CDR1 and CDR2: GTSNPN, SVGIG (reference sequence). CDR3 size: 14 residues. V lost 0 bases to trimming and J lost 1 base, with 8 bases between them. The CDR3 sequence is CAWSVQGGTDTQYY. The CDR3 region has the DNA TGTGCCTGGAGTGTCCAAGGGGGCACAGATACGCAGTATTAT.